Sequencing of this T cell receptor beta chain was carried out in a study of T-cell memory formation after mild COVID-19 (dated by TCRdb to the early 2020s). With regard to the full study: TCR sequence clusters from the two donors were found to be largely donor specific. Two young, previously healthy adult volunteers, one female and one male, were included in the cohort. In two donors, T-cell clones that expanded and contracted after mild COVID-19 were tracked by sequencing TCRalpha and TCRbeta repertoires over time.

Per the germline V gene, MNHEY is the CDR1 and SVGEGT is the CDR2. The V and J ends are trimmed by 4 bases and 0 bases, leaving 7 bases between them. Reading from cysteine to phenylalanine, the CDR3 counts 14 amino acids. The read is trimmed to its CDR3 DNA, 42 bases read in frame from base 1. Ficoll-Paque density gradient centrifugation was used to isolate PBMCs. Sequencing was carried out with an Illumina NovaSeq 6000. TCRalpha and TCRbeta cDNA libraries were constructed by 5'RACE with constant-segment primers, with sample barcodes and unique molecular identifiers being introduced. RNA was extracted from every sample with Trizol reagent. Libraries were amplified in two PCR steps, with a second sample barcode and Illumina TruSeq adapters added in the second step. The libraries were sequenced on an Illumina NovaSeq using 2 x 150 bp paired-end reads. Processing in the source paper ran as follows. Demultiplexing of reads and collapsing into UMI-guided consensus sequences were performed with migec v1.2.7. Using mixcr v2.1.11, UMI consensuses were aligned to TRA and TRB V and J templates and then assembled into clonotypes. Expanded or contracted clonotypes were those called significant by both edgeR and NoisET, with noise models trained on biological replicates. For edgeR calls, the cutoffs were a false discovery rate-adjusted p below 0.01 and a log2 fold-change threshold of 1. As an exploratory analysis of dynamics, max-normalized trajectories of the 1000 most abundant clonotypes were examined with PCA combined with hierarchical clustering. Separately sequenced CD4+ and CD8+ repertoires were used to assign the CD4 or CD8 phenotype of responding clones. TCRdb itself trimmed the public reads at Q25 with fastp, ran MiXCR and retained productive beta chains. Each CDR3 protein appears once, grouped with its most common genes and DNA. The V and J calls were not made by the authors but by TCRdb's processing. The sample profile shows approximately 300,000 distinct CDR3 sequences; roughly 8.2% of them were found once. Roughly 23% of the sample goes to the ten largest clones.

The table lists this clonotype with a few counts. Its binding antigen is unknown. One base away there is no much larger clone; base qualities are not given. Findings and caveats that apply to the study as a whole: Whether the second-wave clones peaking on day 37 were SARS-CoV-2 specific was not confirmed. Some responding clones were detected in pre-infection memory, suggesting pre-existing cross-reactive memory T cells joined the SARS-CoV-2 response. The study included only a couple of mild cases, and larger cohorts that include severe cases with pre-infection samples were judged to be necessary. Contracting CD4+ clones were located mainly in the CM and EM memory subsets, whereas CD8+ clones were found to be enriched in EMRA. Clones that contracted from day 15 to 85 showed balanced CD4/CD8 phenotypes, whereas a second wave of clones that expanded from day 15 to 37 leaned towards CD4+.

The origin of this receptor is a man between 18 and 35 years old who had mild COVID-19 (a few samples of this study predate the infection). The sample titles of this study are shuffled in the database, so cell type and time point are left out; the donor was told from shared clones. The chain links TRBV6-2 or TRBV6-3 with TRBJ1-5, with TRBD1 as a weak D call on 6 bases. The material sequenced was PBMCs or a T cell subset sorted from them (not recorded which). The DNA is TGTGCCAGCAGTTGGACAGATAGCAATCAGCCCCAGCATTTT. This sequence encodes CASSWTDSNQPQHF.